A selection of T cell receptor beta chains follows, all from one sample in a study of read filtering for tumor transcriptome and immune sequencing. TCRdb re-called the reads through MiXCR, storing one row per CDR3 protein. Of 94,000 or so distinct CDR3 sequences in the sample, over 9% are singletons; the top ten hold 15%. Sequenced input: a population of CD138-negative cells sorted from bone marrow. All receptors derive from a donor at least 40 years old with multiple myeloma. The CDR3 runs from the conserved cysteine through the conserved F or W. A D gene is named only where the DNA matches it firmly. Clone size is stated in some rows and not others, as once, few, many or a class when expanded.

D gene,V gene,J gene,clone size,CDR3 protein,CDR3 DNA
TRBD1,TRBV6-1,TRBJ2-1,-,CASSVLQGAYNEQFF,TGTGCCAGCAGTGTGTTGCAGGGGGCCTACAATGAGCAGTTCTTC
TRBD2,TRBV20-1,TRBJ2-5,many,CSANNPSGEQETQYF,TGCAGTGCGAATAACCCTAGCGGGGAGCAAGAGACCCAGTACTTC
TRBD2,TRBV28,TRBJ2-5,many,CASKTTGRGRETQYF,TGTGCCAGCAAGACCACCGGCCGCGGGAGAGAGACCCAGTACTTC
TRBD2,TRBV12-3/TRBV12-4,TRBJ2-1,many,CASSLWRGENNEQFF,TGTGCCAGCAGTTTATGGCGGGGGGAGAACAATGAGCAGTTCTTC
-,TRBV2,TRBJ2-5,many,CATRRDQETQYF,TGTGCCACCCGACGGGACCAAGAGACCCAGTACTTC
TRBD1,TRBV5-1,TRBJ1-1,many,CASGPGGGSTEAFF,TGCGCCAGCGGGCCGGGAGGGGGCAGTACTGAAGCTTTCTTT
TRBD2,TRBV4-1,TRBJ2-1,many,CASSQESPGTSSYNEQFF,TGCGCCAGCAGCCAAGAATCGCCCGGGACTAGTTCGTACAATGAGCAGTTCTTC
-,TRBV7-8,TRBJ1-5,few,CASSLGGEPMWQPQHF,TGTGCCAGCAGCTTAGGGGGGGAGCCTATGTGGCAGCCCCAGCATTTT
-,TRBV5-1,TRBJ2-7,many,CASSLGTANYEQYF,TGCGCCAGCAGCTTGGGGACAGCTAACTACGAGCAGTACTTC
TRBD2,TRBV20-1,TRBJ2-1,many,CSAGTSGSFGEQFF,TGCAGTGCTGGGACTAGCGGGAGCTTTGGGGAGCAGTTTTTC